These 12 T cell receptor beta chains came from one sample sequenced in a study of blood T cells in healthy people across ages. Alongside a J-beta primer mix, a sample-barcoded 5' primer served in a second PCR lasting 7 to 11 cycles. TCRdb fed the 5' RACE reads into MiXCR, producing one record per CDR3 protein. This sample carries about 1,000,000 distinct CDR3 sequences, under 45% of them seen once, and the ten largest clones take about 19%. The sample taken for sequencing was blood. The receptor source for this set is a woman aged 60-75 years in good health.

This clonotype was observed a single time. The CDR3 is CATSRDLLQGNYGYTF. The CDR3 DNA follows: TGTGCCACCAGCAGAGATCTTTTACAGGGGAACTATGGCTACACCTTC. This chain links TRBV15 with TRBJ1-2, with 7 bases lining up with TRBD1. From germline, CDR1 is LNHNV and CDR2 YYDKDF (reference sequence). This CDR3 comprises 16 residues. Trimming removed 0 bases from V and 2 bases from J; junction bases left unmatched: 6.

The chain carries TRBV5-6 and TRBJ2-7, with D possibly TRBD1 on 5 matching bases. The J call could be wrong; TRBJ2-5 is a better fit for the DNA end. CDR1 is SGHDT, CDR2 YYEEEE, per germline. This CDR3 spans 14 amino acids. The CDR3 loop is CASRPAGSRETQYF. The DNA of the CDR3 is TGTGCCAGCAGGCCCGCAGGGTCCCGCGAGACCCAGTACTTC.

This chain joins TRBV6-5 and TRBJ1-1; D gene unclear. V lost 2 bases and J 11 bases, leaving 21 bases between the germline ends. The CDR3 has 15 residues. Germline CDR1 MNHEY, CDR2 SVGAGI. CDR3 amino acids: CASSYPGWGSGEAFF. Written as DNA, the CDR3 is TGTGCCAGCAGTTACCCTGGGTGGGGTAGCGGTGAGGCTTTCTTT.

V gene TRBV27 combines with J gene TRBJ2-1; perhaps D is TRBD1 or TRBD2 (5 bases each). This CDR3 contains 13 residues. Germline CDR1 reads MNHEY; CDR2 reads SMNVEV (reference sequence). Trimming took 5 bases from V and 10 from J, leaving 15 bases between them. CDR3 amino acids: CASSPGSSYEQFF. CDR3 coding DNA: TGTGCCAGCAGTCCAGGGAGCTCCTACGAGCAGTTCTTC.

The V call is TRBV3-1, the J call TRBJ2-5, with a possible D match to TRBD2 (5 bases). The germline V and J ends were trimmed by 3 bases and 3 bases, with 14 bases remaining between them. Germline loops: CDR1 LGHDT, CDR2 YNNKEL (reference sequence). This CDR3 region has 15 residues. The CDR3 DNA follows: TGTGCCAGCAGCCAGACTATAAACTATGAAGAGACCCAGTACTTC. This encodes CASSQTINYEETQYF.

This clonotype was counted only a few times. The chain joins TRBV20-1 to TRBJ2-1, with 11 bases fitting TRBD2. The CDR3 runs 14 residues. V lost 5 bases to trimming and J lost 5 bases; unmatched junction nucleotides: 5. Germline V gene lookup returns CDR1 DFQATT and CDR2 SNEGSKA (reference sequence). This chain's CDR3 is CSAVSGGGHNEQFF. DNA of the CDR3: TGCAGTGCTGTTAGCGGGGGGGGACACAATGAGCAGTTCTTC.

This clonotype was counted once. The rearrangement joins TRBV12-5 to TRBJ2-7; 8 nucleotides align to TRBD2. Germline V CDR1 and CDR2: LGHNT, FRNRAP. V gave up 9 bases and J gave up 5 bases; unmatched junction bases: 12. The CDR3 totals 14 residues. CDR3 loop: CASGPGGRTHEQYF. In DNA, the CDR3 is TGTGCTAGCGGTCCGGGAGGGAGGACCCACGAGCAGTACTTC.

With respect to this clonotype: Just one base apart from a much larger clone, this may be a read error. The chain employs TRBV10-1 and TRBJ2-1; 10 nucleotides align to TRBD2. The germline V gene has CDR1 WNHNN and CDR2 SYGVQD (reference sequence). The length of the CDR3 is 15 residues. After removal of 2 bases from V and 13 bases from J, the junction contained 11 bases not matched to a gene. This CDR3 is CASSEASGREETQFF. The CDR3 DNA is TGCGCCAGCAGTGAGGCTAGCGGGAGAGAAGAGACCCAGTTCTTC.

The chain uses TRBV28 and TRBJ1-5; 10 positions match TRBD1. Germline V gene data show CDR1 as MDHEN and CDR2 as SYDVKM. V lost 3 bases to trimming and J lost 5 bases; unmatched junction nucleotides: 7. The CDR3 length is 16 residues. DNA for the CDR3: TGTGCCAGCAGTTTTCGGGACAGGGGACTAGATCAGCCCCAGCATTTT. It yields the protein CASSFRDRGLDQPQHF.

A few counts support this clonotype. This chain connects TRBV28 to TRBJ2-3, with TRBD2 matching over 7 bases. Trimming at V came to 7 bases and at J to 1 base, leaving 8 bases not matched to a gene. From germline, CDR1 is MDHEN and CDR2 SYDVKM. There are 15 residues in the CDR3. Here the CDR3 DNA reads TGTGCCAGCACAGACGGCCTAGCGGGCACAGATACGCAGTATTTT. It codes for CASTDGLAGTDTQYF.

In its sample, this clonotype was seen many times. The chain links TRBV29-1 to TRBJ2-5; a weak D match, TRBD2 (6 bases). CDR1 SQVTM and CDR2 ANQGSEA come from the germline V gene. CDR3 length equals 12 residues. Trimming removed 4 bases from V and 2 bases from J, with 8 bases in between. The CDR3 loop reads CSVVGGQETQYF. CDR3 DNA: TGCAGCGTTGTGGGGGGACAAGAGACCCAGTACTTC.

This clonotype was counted a few times. This sequence joins TRBV7-9 and TRBJ2-2; D is unresolved. The CDR3 loop spans 14 amino acids. Trimming removed 6 bases from V and 2 bases from J, with 10 bases in between. Per the germline V gene, CDR1 is SEHNR and CDR2 is FQNEAQ (reference sequence). In DNA, the CDR3 is TGTGCCAGCAGTTTCATTATTAACACCGGGGAGCTGTTTTTT. This translates into CASSFIINTGELFF.